Presented here are 26 T cell receptor beta chains from one specimen sequenced in a study of blood T cell repertoires in COVID-19. Here immunoSEQ multiplex PCR was the method, and the copy in TCRdb shows in-frame clones only, minus some. Found here are approximately 260,000 clones, nearly 90% of them singletons; the top ten hold 2.1%. The sample consisted of peripheral blood. The origin of the receptors is a woman aged 40 to 50 who had recovered from COVID-19.

This CDR3 reads CASSYTKQVFRPDTQYF. The CDR3 DNA sequence: TGTGCCAGCAGCTACACCAAACAGGTTTTCCGCCCGGATACGCAGTATTTT. This chain joins TRBV5-6 and TRBJ2-3, with D possibly matching TRBD1 (5 bases). The CDR3 spans 17 residues. V gave up 3 bases and J gave up 6 bases, with 23 bases separating them. The V gene's germline CDR1 is SGHDT and CDR2 YYEEEE.

The rearrangement joins TRBV10-3 to TRBJ2-5; 7 nucleotides agree with TRBD2. This CDR3 contains 14 residues. CDR1 and CDR2 (germline): ENHRY, SYGVKD. V lost 2 bases, J lost 5 bases, and 5 bases stayed unmatched. CDR3 loop: CAISEGSGVETQYF. The CDR3 DNA is TGTGCCATCAGTGAGGGAAGCGGGGTGGAGACCCAGTACTTC.

A single count supports this clone. V and J are TRBV5-6 and TRBJ1-1; D perhaps matches TRBD1 (6 bases). There are 14 residues in the CDR3. CDR1 is SGHDT, CDR2 YYEEEE, per germline. V lost 2 bases and J 2 bases, leaving 10 bases between the germline ends. CDR3 amino acids: CASSFGQLNTEAFF. CDR3 in DNA: TGTGCCAGCAGCTTTGGACAGCTCAACACTGAAGCTTTCTTT.

This chain connects TRBV18 to TRBJ1-5; D unclear. CDR1 is KGHSH and CDR2 is LQKENI in the germline V gene. V shed 1 base and J shed 4 bases, with 8 bases lying between them. This CDR3 is built from 14 residues. CDR3 nucleotides: TGTGCCAGCTCACCACTCGGAGGGAATCAGCCCCAGCATTTT. This codes for CASSPLGGNQPQHF.

This chain joins TRBV19 and TRBJ1-6; 10 bases fit TRBD1. CDR1 LNHDA and CDR2 SQIVND come from the germline V gene (reference sequence). Germline trimming cut 3 bases from V and 9 bases from J; bases unmatched to any gene: 5. The CDR3 has 15 amino acids. The CDR3 reads CASSIGQGVGSPLHF. The CDR3 nucleotides read TGTGCCAGTAGTATCGGACAGGGGGTGGGTTCACCCCTCCACTTT.

This chain links TRBV6-2 or TRBV6-3 with TRBJ1-4; TRBD1 might be the D (6 bases). V was pared by 2 bases and J by 5 bases, with 9 bases between. CDR3 length: 14 amino acids. The germline gives CDR1 MNHEY, CDR2 SVGEGT. The CDR3 protein is CASSYTGNNEKLFF. Written as DNA, the CDR3 is TGTGCCAGCAGTTACACAGGGAACAATGAAAAACTGTTTTTT.

The J gene is TRBJ2-2, the V gene TRBV28, with D possibly being TRBD1 (5 bases). The germline V gene has CDR1 MDHEN and CDR2 SYDVKM. V lost 1 base and J lost 8, with 17 bases in between. The CDR3 is made up of 16 amino acids. The DNA of the CDR3 is TGTGCCAGCAGTTTATCGCCAGGGCCACCAGGAGGGGAGCTGTTTTTT. It translates to CASSLSPGPPGGELFF. Supplemented by reference TRBV28 and TRBJ2-2, the full variable domain reads DVKVTQSSRYLVKRTGEKVFLECVQDMDHENMFWYRQDPGLGLRLIYFSYDVKMKEKGDIPEGYSVSREKKERFSLILESASTNQTSMYLCASSLSPGPPGGELFFGEGSRLTVL.

This chain uses TRBV4-1 with TRBJ2-3; D is perhaps TRBD2 (6 bases). Germline values: CDR1 MGHRA, CDR2 YSYEKL. Trimming pared 0 bases from V and 9 bases from J, leaving 22 bases between. The CDR3 is made up of 17 amino acids. CDR3 in amino acids: CASSQEVTVRTTQTQYF. CDR3 bases: TGCGCCAGCAGCCAAGAAGTAACTGTACGGACTACCCAGACGCAGTATTTT.

The chain has TRBV6-5 and TRBJ2-7, with 7 bases that match TRBD2. Germline assignment: CDR1 MNHEY and CDR2 SVGAGI. The CDR3 has 13 residues. V gave up 6 bases and J gave up 2 bases; unmatched junction bases: 4. CDR3 bases: TGTGCCAGCAGGTTCGGGGGGACCTACGAGCAGTACTTC. Protein: CASRFGGTYEQYF.

The V gene is TRBV4-3, the J gene TRBJ2-2, with 8 bases aligning to TRBD2. The germline V gene encodes CDR1 LGHNA and CDR2 YSLEER. CDR3 length: 16 residues. Trimming at V came to 4 bases and at J to 3 bases, leaving 7 bases not matched to a gene. CDR3 nucleotide sequence: TGCGCCAGCAGCCCGTTAGCGGGGCGGGACACCGGGGAGCTGTTTTTT. Translation: CASSPLAGRDTGELFF.

J is TRBJ2-7 and V is TRBV7-2, with a possible D match to TRBD2 (7 bases). Trimming stripped 7 bases from V and 0 bases from J, with 19 bases between. Germline V gene data show CDR1 as SGHTA and CDR2 as FQGNSA. This CDR3 spans 16 amino acids. CDR3 DNA: TGTGCCAGCATCACGAGGGGAGGGGGGAGCTCCTACGAGCAGTACTTC. It specifies CASITRGGGSSYEQYF.

The chain carries TRBV4-2 and TRBJ1-1; 10 positions match TRBD1. CDR1 is LGHNA, CDR2 YNFKEQ, per germline. The trim removed 2 bases at V and 5 bases at J, leaving 8 bases unmatched. The CDR3 totals 16 residues. CDR3 sequence reads: CASSQTRQGASTEAFF. The CDR3 DNA sequence: TGTGCCAGCAGCCAAACAAGACAGGGGGCGAGTACTGAAGCTTTCTTT.

This clone was detected once. The J gene is TRBJ2-2, the V gene TRBV18; D not certain. Germline V gene data show CDR1 as KGHSH and CDR2 as LQKENI. CDR3 size: 15 residues. V lost 3 bases and J 5 bases, leaving 13 bases between the germline ends. The CDR3 DNA reads TGTGCCAGCTCACCGGCTTTGGTACGAACCGGGGAGCTGTTTTTT. Translating it yields CASSPALVRTGELFF.

This clone was picked up a small number of times. The chain joins TRBV7-2 to TRBJ2-7, with 15 positions matching TRBD2. The V segment lost 5 bases and the J segment 1 base; nucleotides outside the gene matches: 9. The CDR3 runs 18 residues. The germline CDR1 and CDR2 sequences are SGHTA and FQGNSA. In DNA form, the CDR3 reads TGTGCCAGCAGCGGTCCCGGGACTAGCGGGAGGCTTTCCTACGAGCAGTACTTC. This sequence encodes CASSGPGTSGRLSYEQYF. Together with reference TRBV7-2 and TRBJ2-7, the CDR3 gives the full variable domain: GAGVSQSPSNKVTEKGKDVELRCDPISGHTALYWYRQSLGQGLEFLIYFQGNSAPDKSGLPSDRFSAERTGGSVSTLTIQRTQQEDSAVYLCASSGPGTSGRLSYEQYFGPGTRLTVT.

The V call is TRBV2, the J call TRBJ1-5; D is unresolved. This CDR3 region has 15 residues. Germline-derived CDR1 and CDR2 are SNHLY and FYNNEI. Trimming pared 6 bases from V and 3 bases from J, leaving 15 bases between. This CDR3 reads CASRARGIDNQPQHF. The CDR3 DNA sequence: TGTGCCAGCAGGGCCAGAGGGATTGACAATCAGCCCCAGCATTTT.

This clone has only one observation. The chain joins TRBV6-5 to TRBJ1-2; D unresolved. Germline V gives CDR1 MNHEY, CDR2 SVGAGI. Deletions cut 8 bases from V and 2 bases from J, with 6 bases between. CDR3 length: 11 residues. Written as DNA, the CDR3 is TGTGCCAGCGGGCAGAACTATGGCTACACCTTC. It specifies CASGQNYGYTF.

The chain combines TRBV28 with TRBJ1-6, with TRBD1 identical over 11 bases. V gave up 5 bases and J gave up 3 bases; unmatched junction bases: 9. Looked up from germline, CDR1 is MDHEN and CDR2 is SYDVKM. This CDR3 has 18 amino acids. CDR3 residues: CASSAPGQGDLYNSPLHF. The CDR3 region has the DNA TGTGCCAGCAGTGCTCCGGGACAGGGGGACCTCTATAATTCACCCCTCCACTTT.

CDR3 sequence: CASSISQREGFYEQYF. The CDR3 DNA sequence: TGTGCCAGTAGTATAAGCCAAAGGGAGGGATTTTACGAGCAGTACTTC. The genes are TRBV19 and TRBJ2-7; 7 nucleotides align to TRBD2. The length of the CDR3 is 16 residues. V gave up 2 bases and J gave up 4 bases; unmatched junction bases: 11. Germline V lookup: CDR1 LNHDA, CDR2 SQIVND (reference sequence).

This clone was detected only once. The rearrangement uses TRBV19 and TRBJ1-1; a weak D match, TRBD1 (5 bases). The V gene lost 7 bases and the J gene lost 1 base, with 19 bases spanning the gap. The CDR3 is made up of 16 amino acids. Per germline, CDR1 LNHDA and CDR2 SQIVND (reference sequence). In nucleotides, the CDR3 is TGTGCCAGTAATGGGCAGGTGGGGGGAGGGAACACTGAAGCTTTCTTT. Protein sequence: CASNGQVGGGNTEAFF.

This clone was seen just once. This rearrangement joins TRBV5-4 to TRBJ2-7; 8 bases are a match to TRBD2. Germline V CDR1 and CDR2: SGHNT, YYREEE (reference sequence). The CDR3 sequence is 15 residues long. Losses at the gene ends were 1 base for V and 4 bases for J; bases not matched to a gene: 7. CDR3 amino acids: CASSLTGRATYEQYF. In DNA, the CDR3 is TGTGCCAGCAGCTTGACCGGGAGGGCCACGTACGAGCAGTACTTC.

The V gene is TRBV18, the J gene TRBJ2-1, with 11 bases fitting TRBD1. Per the germline V gene, CDR1 is KGHSH and CDR2 is LQKENI. CDR3 length: 15 residues. Germline trimming cut 5 bases from V and 9 bases from J; bases unmatched to any gene: 9. CDR3 sequence reads: CASSSDRGRLGEQFF. The CDR3 bases are TGTGCCAGCTCATCGGACAGGGGGCGCCTGGGTGAGCAGTTCTTC.

V and J are TRBV24-1 and TRBJ2-4; possible D gene TRBD2, 7 bases. Germline lookup yields CDR1 KGHDR and CDR2 SFDVKD. The V end was cut by 5 bases, the J end by 0 bases, with 10 bases between. The CDR3 is 15 residues long. CDR3 DNA: TGTGCCACCAGTGGGGGGGGCCTAGCCAAAAACATTCAGTACTTC. It codes for CATSGGGLAKNIQYF.

The chain combines TRBV19 with TRBJ2-3, with D hard to call. This CDR3 spans 15 amino acids. V was pared by 5 bases and J by 0 bases, with 12 bases between. Germline CDR1 LNHDA, CDR2 SQIVND (reference sequence). The CDR3 DNA is TGTGCCAGTAGTTTCGGTCCTCTCAGCACAGATACGCAGTATTTT. This encodes CASSFGPLSTDTQYF.

The chain has TRBV4-2 and TRBJ2-3; 7 nucleotides match TRBD1. V was pared by 2 bases and J by 5 bases, with 13 bases of the junction left unmatched. This CDR3 contains 17 residues. The germline gives CDR1 LGHNA, CDR2 YNFKEQ. The CDR3 here is CASSQPDTTGLGDTQYF. The CDR3 DNA reads as TGTGCCAGCAGCCAACCCGATACGACAGGGTTAGGAGATACGCAGTATTTT.

V gene TRBV29-1 combines with J gene TRBJ2-1; 7 bases are shared with TRBD2. The CDR3 length is 14 residues. Germline CDR1 is SQVTM and CDR2 is ANQGSEA. The V segment lost 3 bases and the J segment 9 bases; nucleotides outside the gene matches: 11. The CDR3: CSVDAGASRGEQFF. In DNA, the CDR3 is TGCAGCGTTGACGCGGGAGCTAGCCGCGGTGAGCAGTTCTTC.

V usage is TRBV28 and J usage is TRBJ2-5; 7 bases map to TRBD1. J lost 3 bases, V lost 3 bases, and 13 bases had no gene match. Germline CDR1 reads MDHEN; CDR2 reads SYDVKM. CDR3 length equals 17 residues. The CDR3 DNA sequence: TGTGCCAGCAGTTTTCATCGACAGGGTAATAGAAAAGAGACCCAGTACTTC. Translation: CASSFHRQGNRKETQYF.